A selection of T cell receptor beta chains follows, all from one sample in a study of T cell repertoires in cytomegalovirus infection. A single record per CDR3 protein comes from TCRdb applying MiXCR to the reads. Counted here are about a million distinct CDR3 sequences, around a third occurring once; the ten biggest clones make up more than 13%. These receptors are not linked to any known antigen. The input for sequencing was cultured CD8+ T cells from PBMCs, taken from culture after CMV antigen stimulation. The source is a human donor in good health (CMV status not recorded). Some clones in this sample may be carry-over from other donors' samples. Both conserved end residues are trimmed from each CDR3. The D gene is left open where the match is weak.

v_call	j_call	d_call	cdr3_aa
TRBV4-3	TRBJ1-3	NA	ASSPHDRPKNTIY
TRBV2	TRBJ2-5	NA	ASSDGLPGETQY
TRBV6-5	TRBJ1-2	NA	ASTPDSSVNYGYT
TRBV7-9	TRBJ1-1	TRBD1	ASSPRQGADTEAF
TRBV6-1	TRBJ1-5	NA	ASRIRAVSNQPQH
TRBV6-2/TRBV6-3	TRBJ1-1	NA	ASSYLGSGTEAF
TRBV14	TRBJ2-7	NA	ASSQEDSFLSYEQY
TRBV12-3/TRBV12-4	TRBJ2-3	NA	ASSLSWGSETDTQY
TRBV6-6	NA	NA	VSRRDERGTDTQH
TRBV27	TRBJ2-6	NA	ASSSYRELDSGANVLT
TRBV5-3	TRBJ1-6	TRBD1	ARSPLIWDRLGDSPLH
TRBV27	TRBJ2-1	TRBD2	ASSLDSGGIYNEQF
TRBV4-1	TRBJ1-1	NA	ASSPHAGNTEAF
TRBV28	TRBJ1-2	NA	ASSLVGPAGDGYT
TRBV4-3	TRBJ1-5	NA	ASSQVWHLNQPQH
TRBV5-4	TRBJ2-3	TRBD1	ASSLAGTGVDTQY
TRBV7-9	TRBJ2-1	TRBD2	ASRPTSGDSYNEQF
TRBV7-6	TRBJ2-2	NA	ASSYGQNTGELF
TRBV7-6	TRBJ1-5	NA	ASSSETETNQPQH
TRBV2	TRBJ1-1	NA	ASSDGPTPPLNTEAF
TRBV7-3	TRBJ2-3	TRBD1	ASSSPGTGGIDTQY
TRBV12-3/TRBV12-4	TRBJ1-5	TRBD1	ASSSSSDRGKWRQPQH
TRBV27	TRBJ1-6	NA	ASSLLGSSYNSPLH
TRBV7-8	TRBJ2-3	TRBD2	ASSLVRGGPTDTQY
TRBV7-9	TRBJ1-2	NA	ASSSPGSGGYT
TRBV12-3/TRBV12-4	TRBJ2-3	NA	ASTRAGETDTQY
TRBV7-6	TRBJ2-5	TRBD1	ASSLESRGPQETQY
TRBV6-2/TRBV6-3	TRBJ2-7	NA	ASSYQDTPYEQY
TRBV20-1	TRBJ2-7	NA	SARRPGGGSYEQY
TRBV6-6	TRBJ1-1	NA	ASSYGGLGTEAF
TRBV6-6	TRBJ2-1	NA	ASSTPGTAPYNEQF
TRBV10-3	TRBJ2-7	NA	AISEPDTIEQY
TRBV12-3/TRBV12-4	TRBJ2-4	NA	ASSFQERFDEGAKNIQY
TRBV19	TRBJ1-2	NA	ASNVLSRNTGYT
TRBV24-1	TRBJ1-5	NA	ATSDLGIQPQH
TRBV7-6	TRBJ2-1	NA	ASSPGTATYYNEQF
TRBV20-1	TRBJ2-7	NA	SAREGHSYEQY
TRBV5-4	TRBJ1-2	NA	ASSQHSFYGYT
TRBV27	TRBJ1-1	NA	ASSLYPTRNTEAF
TRBV27	TRBJ1-2	NA	ASGPTEYGYT
TRBV7-2	TRBJ1-6	TRBD1	ASSLEGARNSPLH
TRBV12-3/TRBV12-4	TRBJ2-5	TRBD2	ASSLTIAGAQETQY
TRBV12-3/TRBV12-4	TRBJ1-1	TRBD1	ASSSSWDRANTEAF
TRBV27	TRBJ2-3	TRBD2	ASSLPGGAGDTQY
TRBV11-3	TRBJ2-3	NA	ASRRGPTDTQY
TRBV9	TRBJ1-2	TRBD1	ASSGTGGGSYGYT
TRBV10-3	TRBJ1-2	NA	AISEWADEVT
TRBV19	TRBJ1-5	NA	ASSIDDGNQPQH
TRBV7-2	TRBJ2-3	TRBD2	ASSLGRTSADTQY
TRBV11-2	TRBJ2-5	NA	ASSLDHKGRLGETQY
TRBV7-4	TRBJ2-1	NA	ASSLAHGILANEQF
TRBV6-1	TRBJ1-1	NA	ASIEYRGRNTEAF